These 7 T cell receptor beta chains originate from one sample sequenced in a study of T cell responses to AZD1222 COVID-19 vaccine. Here immunoSEQ multiplex PCR was the method, and the copy in TCRdb shows in-frame clones only, minus some. In the table there are under 140,000 clones, 94% of which are singletons. The sequencing here drew on peripheral blood, taken 28 days after the second AZD1222 dose. Every receptor here comes from an adult who received the AZD1222 COVID-19 vaccine.

J is TRBJ1-2 and V is TRBV5-4; D uncertain. V was trimmed by 1 base and J by 3 bases, leaving 7 bases between them. This CDR3 is 13 amino acids long. Germline V gene data show CDR1 as SGHNT and CDR2 as YYREEE (reference sequence). Here the CDR3 DNA reads TGTGCCAGCAGCTTGAAGGACGACTATGGCTACACCTTC. This translates into CASSLKDDYGYTF.

This chain connects TRBV6-5 to TRBJ1-1; 9 nucleotides line up with TRBD1. The V segment lost 10 bases and the J segment 6 bases; nucleotides outside the gene matches: 12. CDR1 is MNHEY and CDR2 is SVGAGI in the germline V gene. CDR3 size: 14 residues. The CDR3 spells CATTSTGQGPEAFF. The CDR3 DNA follows: TGTGCCACCACATCAACGGGACAGGGTCCTGAAGCTTTCTTT.

The chain uses TRBV11-2 and TRBJ1-2; 8 bases line up with TRBD1. The V gene's germline CDR1 is SGHAT and CDR2 FQNNGV. Trimming removed 3 bases from V and 7 bases from J; junction bases left unmatched: 7. CDR3 size: 14 residues. The CDR3 region has the DNA TGTGCCAGCAGCTTGAGGACAGGGCAAGGTGGCTACACCTTC. This translates into CASSLRTGQGGYTF.

V and J are TRBV6-1 and TRBJ1-2; weak D call: TRBD1 (5 bases). Trimming took off 4 bases at V and 7 bases at J, with 22 bases between the two ends. The CDR3 has 16 residues. The germline CDR1 and CDR2 sequences are MNHNS and SASEGT. The CDR3 region is CASSGLAGQGSGGYTF. The CDR3 DNA sequence: TGTGCCAGCAGTGGTTTAGCGGGGCAGGGTAGTGGTGGCTACACCTTC.

This clone appeared a single time. The chain has TRBV19 and TRBJ1-5; 9 nucleotides line up with TRBD1. The ends lost 1 base at V and 7 bases at J; junction bases unmatched: 8. The CDR3 has 16 amino acids. Looked up from germline, CDR1 is LNHDA and CDR2 is SQIVND (reference sequence). The CDR3 DNA is TGTGCCAGTAGTATAGGGGGCACAGGGGGCGCCCAGCCCCAGCATTTT. Its translation: CASSIGGTGGAQPQHF.

The CDR3 DNA reads TGTGCCAGCAGTCCCACAGGGTCTGAAGCTTTCTTT. This codes for CASSPTGSEAFF. The rearrangement joins TRBV12-3 or TRBV12-4 to TRBJ1-1, with a possible D match to TRBD1 (6 bases). Trimming shortened V by 5 bases and J by 6 bases, and 10 bases separated the two germline ends. The CDR3 runs to 12 residues.

The rearrangement uses TRBV6-1 and TRBJ1-1; possible D gene TRBD1, 5 bases. Germline V gives CDR1 MNHNS, CDR2 SASEGT. This CDR3 has 16 amino acids. With 2 bases removed from V and 4 bases from J, the gap between germline ends came to 17 bases. CDR3 protein: CASSEYAELGTTEAFF. CDR3 sequence (DNA): TGTGCCAGCAGTGAATACGCCGAGTTGGGGACCACTGAAGCTTTCTTT.